The rows below give T cell receptor beta chains drawn from one sample of a study of shared clonotypes between healthy human individuals. Libraries were prepared by immunoSEQ multiplex PCR; TCRdb keeps only in-frame clonotypes and omits some of them. The table includes more than 400,000 clones, almost 97% detected once. Source material: naive CD4+ T cells sorted from blood. Receptors were obtained from a woman in her 30s in good health. Each CDR3 is given with its conserved first and last residue. Each record gives: J gene, V gene, clone size, D gene, CDR3 DNA, CDR3 protein. A D gene is named only where the DNA matches it firmly. Expanded clones get a size class; other rows say once, few or many, or leave the size out.

j_gene: TRBJ2-7; v_gene: TRBV7-9; abundance: NA; d_gene: TRBD2; CDR3nt: TGTGCCAGCAGCGCCGGAGGACTAGCGGGAGTAAACGAGCAGTACTTC; CDR3aa: CASSAGGLAGVNEQYF
j_gene: TRBJ2-1; v_gene: TRBV7-2; abundance: NA; d_gene: NA; CDR3nt: TGTGCCAGCAGCTTATGGGGGGCCTCGCAGGGGGAGCAGTTCTTC; CDR3aa: CASSLWGASQGEQFF
j_gene: TRBJ1-1; v_gene: TRBV10-1; abundance: NA; d_gene: NA; CDR3nt: TGCGCCAGCAGTGTCGAACCCGCCGAGGCAGCTTTCTTT; CDR3aa: CASSVEPAEAAFF
j_gene: TRBJ1-5; v_gene: TRBV15; abundance: NA; d_gene: NA; CDR3nt: TGTGCCACCAGCCGGACCTTTACTCAAGGGACAAACAATCAGCCCCAGCATTTT; CDR3aa: CATSRTFTQGTNNQPQHF
j_gene: TRBJ1-5; v_gene: TRBV30; abundance: NA; d_gene: NA; CDR3nt: TGTGCCTGGATATGGACATCAGAGAATCAGCCCCAGCATTTT; CDR3aa: CAWIWTSENQPQHF
j_gene: TRBJ2-1; v_gene: TRBV5-4; abundance: NA; d_gene: TRBD2; CDR3nt: TGTGCCAGCAGCCGGAGTACTAGCGGGAGCGTCTATGAGCAGTTCTTC; CDR3aa: CASSRSTSGSVYEQFF
j_gene: TRBJ2-2; v_gene: TRBV5-1; abundance: once; d_gene: TRBD1; CDR3nt: TGCGCCAGCAGCTCCGGGACAGGGGATAAAGTGTGGGAGCTGTTTTTT; CDR3aa: CASSSGTGDKVWELFF
j_gene: TRBJ2-1; v_gene: TRBV30; abundance: NA; d_gene: TRBD2; CDR3nt: TGTGCCTGGAGGACTAGCGGGAGCTACAATGAGCAGTTCTTC; CDR3aa: CAWRTSGSYNEQFF
j_gene: TRBJ2-5; v_gene: TRBV28; abundance: NA; d_gene: NA; CDR3nt: TGTGCCAGCCGGGACCAAGAGACCCAGTACTTC; CDR3aa: CASRDQETQYF
j_gene: TRBJ1-4; v_gene: TRBV15; abundance: NA; d_gene: TRBD1; CDR3nt: TGTGCCACCAGCGGCGGGGGACAGCAACCAAATGAAAAACTGTTTTTT; CDR3aa: CATSGGGQQPNEKLFF
j_gene: TRBJ1-2; v_gene: TRBV28; abundance: NA; d_gene: NA; CDR3nt: TGTGCCAGCAGTTTATCGACGATTGTATATGGCTACACCTTC; CDR3aa: CASSLSTIVYGYTF
j_gene: TRBJ2-1; v_gene: TRBV5-1; abundance: NA; d_gene: NA; CDR3nt: TGCGCCAGCAGCTTGGGGTCGGGAGACGGGGGTGAGCAGTTCTTC; CDR3aa: CASSLGSGDGGEQFF
j_gene: TRBJ2-6; v_gene: TRBV5-1; abundance: NA; d_gene: NA; CDR3nt: TGCGCCAGTAACAGGGTGGAGGGGGCCAACGTCCTGACTTTC; CDR3aa: CASNRVEGANVLTF
j_gene: TRBJ2-7; v_gene: TRBV5-1; abundance: NA; d_gene: TRBD1; CDR3nt: TGCGCCAGCAGCACCGGGACAGGGAAGTACGAGCAGTACTTC; CDR3aa: CASSTGTGKYEQYF
j_gene: TRBJ1-2; v_gene: TRBV19; abundance: NA; d_gene: TRBD1; CDR3nt: TGTGCCAGTAGTCGGGACAGGGTGGACTATGGCTACACCTTC; CDR3aa: CASSRDRVDYGYTF
j_gene: TRBJ1-1; v_gene: TRBV28; abundance: NA; d_gene: NA; CDR3nt: TGTGCCAGCAGTTTAGCCAGGTCCTTGGCTTTCTTT; CDR3aa: CASSLARSLAFF
j_gene: TRBJ2-1; v_gene: TRBV20-1; abundance: NA; d_gene: NA; CDR3nt: TGCAGTGCGGCAAATATCAATGAGCAGTTCTTC; CDR3aa: CSAANINEQFF
j_gene: TRBJ2-7; v_gene: TRBV4-1; abundance: once; d_gene: TRBD1; CDR3nt: TGCGCCAGCAGCCAAGAAGGGACAGGAGACCCCTACGAGCAGTACTTC; CDR3aa: CASSQEGTGDPYEQYF
j_gene: TRBJ1-5; v_gene: TRBV27; abundance: NA; d_gene: TRBD1; CDR3nt: TGTGCCAGCAGTTTCGGACAGGGCATCAATCAGCCCCAGCATTTT; CDR3aa: CASSFGQGINQPQHF
j_gene: TRBJ2-7; v_gene: TRBV6-6; abundance: NA; d_gene: NA; CDR3nt: TGTGCCAGCAGTTCGATCTACGAGCAGTACTTC; CDR3aa: CASSSIYEQYF
j_gene: TRBJ2-7; v_gene: TRBV6-5; abundance: NA; d_gene: NA; CDR3nt: TGTGCCAGCAGTGCAACCGACAGGTTCGAGCAGTACTTC; CDR3aa: CASSATDRFEQYF
j_gene: TRBJ1-1; v_gene: TRBV6-5; abundance: NA; d_gene: TRBD1; CDR3nt: TGTGCCAGCAGTACCGGACAGGGGGTAAACACTGAAGCTTTCTTT; CDR3aa: CASSTGQGVNTEAFF
j_gene: TRBJ1-2; v_gene: TRBV5-4; abundance: NA; d_gene: NA; CDR3nt: TGTGCCAGCAGCAACCCCGTTACGGGCCACACCTATGGCTACACCTTC; CDR3aa: CASSNPVTGHTYGYTF
j_gene: TRBJ1-1; v_gene: TRBV29-1; abundance: NA; d_gene: NA; CDR3nt: TGCAGCGTTGAGTCGGCAGGAAGGGGGACTGAAGCTTTCTTT; CDR3aa: CSVESAGRGTEAFF
j_gene: TRBJ1-5; v_gene: TRBV2; abundance: NA; d_gene: NA; CDR3nt: TGTGCCAGCAGAAAAGGGACCTATCAGCCCCAGCATTTT; CDR3aa: CASRKGTYQPQHF
j_gene: TRBJ2-1; v_gene: TRBV12-5; abundance: NA; d_gene: NA; CDR3nt: TGTGCTAGTGGTTTGGGCGGGACCTACAATGAGCAGTTCTTC; CDR3aa: CASGLGGTYNEQFF
j_gene: TRBJ2-2; v_gene: TRBV11-2; abundance: NA; d_gene: TRBD1; CDR3nt: TGTGCCAGCAGCTTAGACAGGGGGAGCACCGGGGAGCTGTTTTTT; CDR3aa: CASSLDRGSTGELFF